This entry lists 22 T cell receptor beta chains sequenced from one sample in a study of cytomegalovirus exposure and HLA in healthy donors (dated by TCRdb to about 2017). Receptors were amplified or captured by the immunoSEQ multiplex PCR assay. A mixture of 60 forward primers for TCR Vbeta segments and 13 reverse primers for TCR Jbeta segments was used in the multiplex PCR. TCRdb carries this immuneACCESS record with in-frame sequences only. Its versions omit some clonotypes, under half of them owing to an unresolved V gene in the studies checked, with the rest unexplained. This sample gives about 140,000 clones in total; 73% of them show up just once. The leading ten clones occupy 13% to 15% of the sample. Sequenced input: PBMCs. These receptors originate from a human donor in good health.

In this sample, this clone turned up a few times. V gene TRBV6-1 combines with J gene TRBJ1-1; 10 bases align to TRBD1. Looked up from germline, CDR1 is MNHNS and CDR2 is SASEGT. The CDR3 is 14 residues long. With V trimmed by 9 bases and J by 7 bases, 11 bases remained unmatched. CDR3 protein: CASSRDRGGGEAFF. In DNA, the CDR3 is TGTGCCAGTTCCCGGGACAGGGGAGGGGGTGAAGCTTTCTTT.

The chain employs TRBV4-1 and TRBJ1-5, with D maybe TRBD1 (5 bases). Germline CDR1 MGHRA, CDR2 YSYEKL. Trimming took 4 bases from V and 4 from J, leaving 14 bases between them. This CDR3 region has 15 residues. CDR3 sequence: CASSPQGRGNQPQHF. The CDR3 coding sequence is TGCGCCAGCAGCCCCCAAGGGCGGGGGAATCAGCCCCAGCATTTT.

The CDR3 DNA reads as TGTGCCAGCAGTGACGAAGCGGGAGGCGGGGGAGATACGCAGTATTTT. Translation gives CASSDEAGGGGDTQYF. The genes are TRBV6-4 and TRBJ2-3; 9 bases align to TRBD2. Germline trimming cut 2 bases from V and 5 bases from J; bases unmatched to any gene: 8. Germline V gives CDR1 MRHNA, CDR2 SNTAGT. The CDR3 consists of 16 residues.

The chain has TRBV10-2 and TRBJ2-1; 7 nucleotides line up with TRBD2. CDR3 size: 15 residues. With 9 bases clipped from V and 0 bases from J, the junction kept 8 bases outside the gene matches. Germline-derived CDR1 and CDR2 are WSHSY and SAAADI. The CDR3 coding sequence is TGCGCCAGTGACCCTCGGGGGGTCTCCTACAATGAGCAGTTCTTC. It specifies CASDPRGVSYNEQFF.

The V call is TRBV6-6, the J call TRBJ2-1; D may be TRBD2 (7 bases). Looked up from germline, CDR1 is MNHNY and CDR2 is SVGAGI (reference sequence). The CDR3 consists of 16 residues. V lost 6 bases to trimming and J lost 8 bases, with 23 bases between them. CDR3 in DNA: TGTGCCAGCAGAAAGACTAGTCGGGGGGCGGGGGATGAGCAGTTCTTC. It specifies CASRKTSRGAGDEQFF.

The CDR3 DNA sequence: TGTGCCAGCAGCGGGAGGGATGGCTACACCTTC. It translates to CASSGRDGYTF. The chain links TRBV9 to TRBJ1-2; D is ambiguous. V gave up 3 bases and J gave up 6 bases, with 6 bases separating them. The CDR3 is 11 amino acids. Looked up from germline, CDR1 is SGDLS and CDR2 is YYNGEE.

The V and J genes are TRBV2 and TRBJ2-3, with a weak D call TRBD1 (5 bases). In germline, CDR1 is SNHLY, CDR2 FYNNEI. The CDR3 runs to 16 residues. V was cut by 7 bases and J by 0 bases, with 17 bases left in between. This CDR3 reads CASTPRNRRSTDTQYF. For the CDR3, the DNA is TGTGCCAGCACCCCGCGTAACAGGCGTAGCACAGATACGCAGTATTTT.

This clone turned up a few times. The chain couples TRBV2 to TRBJ2-2; TRBD1 matches at 10 bases. The length of the CDR3 is 16 residues. Germline values: CDR1 SNHLY, CDR2 FYNNEI. The V segment lost 7 bases and the J segment 0 bases; nucleotides outside the gene matches: 5. The CDR3 nucleotides read TGTGCCAGCAAGTTCGGGACAGGGGCGAACACCGGGGAGCTGTTTTTT. Residues: CASKFGTGANTGELFF.

The rearrangement joins TRBV13 to TRBJ2-5; TRBD1 might be the D (5 bases). With the DNA end fitting TRBJ2-7 better, the J assignment may be wrong. CDR1 and CDR2 from the germline V gene are PRHDT and FYEKMQ (reference sequence). The CDR3 consists of 15 residues. The CDR3 protein is CASSLWAEQVYEQYF. The CDR3 DNA sequence: TGTGCCAGCAGCTTATGGGCAGAACAGGTCTACGAGCAGTACTTC.

The chain carries TRBV9 and TRBJ2-1, with a possible D match to TRBD2 (6 bases). Trimming removed 2 bases from V and 8 bases from J, with 23 bases in between. The CDR3 length is 17 residues. Germline V gives CDR1 SGDLS, CDR2 YYNGEE. Written as DNA, the CDR3 is TGTGCCAGCAGCGTGGGCGAGACCTCTCGGGGGTCAGATGAGCAGTTCTTC. As protein: CASSVGETSRGSDEQFF.

The V and J genes are TRBV7-9 and TRBJ1-5; a weak D match, TRBD1 (5 bases). Germline V CDR1 and CDR2: SEHNR, FQNEAQ (reference sequence). V lost 5 bases and J lost 2, with 13 bases in between. The CDR3 spans 15 residues. This chain's CDR3 is CASSRGDYGNQPQHF. In nucleotides, the CDR3 is TGTGCCAGCAGCCGGGGGGACTATGGCAATCAGCCCCAGCATTTT.

The chain uses TRBV5-4 and TRBJ2-6; D perhaps matches TRBD1 (5 bases). The V gene's germline CDR1 is SGHNT and CDR2 YYREEE (reference sequence). Trimming took 3 bases from V and 0 from J, leaving 13 bases between them. The CDR3 length is 17 residues. The CDR3 bases are TGTGCCAGCAGCTCTACACGACAGTTCTCTGGGGCCAACGTCCTGACTTTC. This sequence encodes CASSSTRQFSGANVLTF.

This rearrangement joins TRBV6-6 to TRBJ2-1; 10 bases fit TRBD1. CDR3 length: 16 residues. With V trimmed by 2 bases and J by 3 bases, 4 bases remained unmatched. Germline values: CDR1 MNHNY, CDR2 SVGAGI (reference sequence). In nucleotides, the CDR3 is TGTGCCAGCAGTTACATGACAGGGGGCCTCTACAATGAGCAGTTCTTC. This gives the protein CASSYMTGGLYNEQFF.

This clone has more than one count but fewer than ten. The J gene is TRBJ1-2, the V gene TRBV4-1; 7 bases are shared with TRBD1. Trimming at V came to 0 bases and at J to 4 bases, leaving 5 bases not matched to a gene. Germline V gene data show CDR1 as MGHRA and CDR2 as YSYEKL. This CDR3 comprises 15 residues. The chain's CDR3 is CASSQDRAGGYGYTF. CDR3 nucleotides: TGCGCCAGCAGCCAAGATAGGGCAGGGGGCTATGGCTACACCTTC.

The chain combines TRBV29-1 with TRBJ2-7; TRBD2 matches 8 bases. The germline V gene has CDR1 SQVTM and CDR2 ANQGSEA. The CDR3 contains 13 residues. Trimming took 3 bases from V and 5 from J; bases not matched to a gene: 6. CDR3 protein: CSVDSTGGDEQYF. The CDR3 bases are TGCAGCGTTGATTCTACGGGAGGGGACGAGCAGTACTTC.

The chain carries TRBV21-1 and TRBJ2-2; the table assigns TRBD2, which was not confirmed against the DNA. TRBV21-1 is recorded as a pseudogene. There are 15 residues in the CDR3. CDR3 protein: CASSWISGSSGELFF. For the CDR3, the DNA is TGTGCCAGCAGCTGGATTAGCGGGAGCAGCGGGGAGCTGTTTTTT.

This clone was counted between two and nine times. The V gene is TRBV6-1, the J gene TRBJ1-2, with 9 nucleotides matching TRBD1. Trimming cost V 4 bases and J 6 bases; bases outside gene matches: 6. CDR1 and CDR2 (germline): MNHNS, SASEGT. The CDR3 extends over 14 amino acids. The CDR3 loop reads CASSVNRGRNGYTF. CDR3 nucleotides: TGTGCCAGCAGTGTAAACAGGGGGCGAAATGGCTACACCTTC.

The rearrangement uses TRBV11-3 and TRBJ2-7; 10 nucleotides agree with TRBD2. Germline V gene data show CDR1 as SGHNT and CDR2 as YENEEA. CDR3 length: 14 amino acids. Germline trimming cut 5 bases from V and 3 bases from J; bases unmatched to any gene: 4. CDR3 protein: CASSPRLAGYEQYF. CDR3 nucleotide sequence: TGTGCCAGCAGCCCCCGACTAGCGGGCTACGAGCAGTACTTC.

This chain joins TRBV6-5 and TRBJ1-1, with 7 bases identical to TRBD1. The V gene's germline CDR1 is MNHEY and CDR2 SVGAGI. The CDR3 covers 12 residues. J was trimmed by 11 bases and V by 2 bases; bases with no gene match: 5. CDR3 sequence: CASSYHQGEAFF. The CDR3 DNA sequence: TGTGCCAGCAGTTACCACCAGGGGGAGGCTTTCTTT.

This clone was observed once. The V call is TRBV6-6, the J call TRBJ1-2; TRBD1 is a possible D gene (5 bases). The V and J ends lost 6 bases and 6 bases respectively, with 5 bases between them. CDR1 is MNHNY and CDR2 is SVGAGI in the germline V gene (reference sequence). The CDR3 sequence is 10 residues long. The CDR3 sequence: CASRGDGYTF. The CDR3 nucleotides read TGTGCCAGCAGAGGGGATGGCTACACCTTC.

The chain joins TRBV9 to TRBJ2-7; 9 bases align to TRBD1. Germline-derived CDR1 and CDR2 are SGDLS and YYNGEE. The CDR3 contains 14 residues. The V gene end was trimmed by 5 bases and the J gene end by 0 bases; junction bases not matched to a gene: 3. DNA of the CDR3: TGTGCCAGCAGTAGGACAGGGGCCTCCTACGAGCAGTACTTC. Its translation: CASSRTGASYEQYF.

This clone has only a few counts. The V call is TRBV6-1, the J call TRBJ2-7; D unresolved. The CDR3 sequence is 10 residues long. V was trimmed by 8 bases and J by 6 bases, leaving 8 bases between them. Germline V gene lookup returns CDR1 MNHNS and CDR2 SASEGT. The CDR3 coding sequence is TGTGCCAGCCTAGACCGCGAGCAGTACTTC. Protein: CASLDREQYF.